This T cell receptor (beta chain) originates from a study of OX40 agonist ivuxolimab in advanced cancers. Notes on this clone: Its specificity is unknown.

The CDR3 covers 16 residues. Deletions cut 1 base from V and 9 bases from J, with 19 bases between. Germline CDR1 reads SGHNT; CDR2 reads YENEEA. Study-wide points: At 0.1 to 3.0 mg/kg and by week 6, clonal expansion occurred in CD4+ and CD8+ blood T cells. Clonal expansion in partial responders at 0.1-3.0 mg/kg ranked among the lowest.

Clones were sequenced by immunoSEQ multiplex PCR, and TCRdb holds only the in-frame ones, with some missing. This table holds about 64,000 clones, approximately 90% found once. This clonotype was sampled from an adult with an advanced solid tumor such as melanoma, head and neck, liver or kidney cancer. The starting material was CD4+ or CD8+ T cells sorted from blood, obtained in a trial of the OX40 agonist ivuxolimab. This chain connects TRBV11-3 to TRBJ2-1; D may be TRBD2 (5 bases). CDR3 in amino acids: CASSLVAGGPFGEQFF. CDR3 DNA: TGTGCCAGCAGCTTAGTTGCGGGCGGGCCGTTCGGTGAGCAGTTCTTC.